Presented here are 20 T cell receptor beta chains from one specimen sequenced in a study of naive and memory T cell subsets. Two oligonucleotides, mixed equimolar, formed the beta constant-region primer covering TRBC1 and TRBC2. TCRdb itself ran the UMI-ligation and nested PCR reads through MiXCR, one entry per CDR3 protein. The sample has under 100,000 distinct CDR3 sequences; approximately 6.5% are singletons. The specimen sequenced was central memory CD4+ T cells from blood. Receptor source: a human donor in good health.

Many counts were recorded for this clonotype. This chain joins TRBV7-9 and TRBJ2-1; D is uncertain. Germline V gene lookup returns CDR1 SEHNR and CDR2 FQNEAQ (reference sequence). The CDR3 runs to 15 residues. Trimming removed 6 bases at V and 4 bases at J, with 16 bases between. The chain's CDR3 is CASSPARLGYNEQFF. In DNA, the CDR3 is TGTGCCAGCAGTCCCGCCCGCTTAGGATACAATGAGCAGTTCTTC.

The chain combines TRBV5-4 with TRBJ2-6; D remains unclear. Germline CDR1 is SGHNT and CDR2 is YYREEE (reference sequence). The CDR3 runs to 14 residues. The V end was cut by 3 bases, the J end by 0 bases, with 4 bases between. CDR3 DNA: TGTGCCAGCAGCTATGACTCTGGGGCCAACGTCCTGACTTTC. This encodes CASSYDSGANVLTF.

In its sample, this clonotype was seen a few times. The gene calls are TRBV20-1 and TRBJ1-1; D is unclear. In germline, CDR1 is DFQATT, CDR2 SNEGSKA (reference sequence). This CDR3 region has 15 residues. The ends were cut back, 0 bases at V and 1 base at J, with 12 bases in the middle. This chain's CDR3 is CSAREYPRTNTEAFF. The CDR3 nucleotides are TGCAGTGCTAGAGAATATCCAAGAACGAACACTGAAGCTTTCTTT.

The chain carries TRBV27 and TRBJ2-1; no firm D call. The length of the CDR3 is 13 residues. Germline CDR1 MNHEY, CDR2 SMNVEV (reference sequence). V lost 8 bases and J 5 bases, leaving 13 bases between the germline ends. DNA of the CDR3: TGTGCCAGCGCTTTTTACGGAAACAATGAGCAGTTCTTC. This sequence encodes CASAFYGNNEQFF.

V and J are TRBV18 and TRBJ2-7, with D possibly TRBD1 on 5 matching bases. CDR1 is KGHSH, CDR2 LQKENI, per germline. Deletions cut 4 bases from V and 3 bases from J, with 10 bases between. The CDR3 consists of 13 residues. The CDR3 loop reads CASSRQQDYEQYF. CDR3 DNA: TGTGCCAGCTCACGGCAACAGGACTACGAGCAGTACTTC.

This clonotype was detected a few times. The junction differs from germline at one of its ends, possibly a read error. This chain connects TRBV28 to TRBJ2-5; TRBD1 is a possible D gene (6 bases). CDR3 length: 14 residues. Germline CDR1 reads MDHEN; CDR2 reads SYDVKM. The DNA of the CDR3 is TGTGCCAGCAGTTGGGGACAAATTCAAGGGACCCAGTACTTC. As protein: CASSWGQIQGTQYF.

The sample holds a few counts of this clonotype. The chain recombines TRBV5-4 with TRBJ2-1; 10 bases fit TRBD2. After removal of 4 bases from V and 4 bases from J, the junction contained 8 bases not matched to a gene. Germline-derived CDR1 and CDR2 are SGHNT and YYREEE (reference sequence). This CDR3 is 16 amino acids long. The DNA for the CDR3 is TGTGCCAGCAGCGCCGCAGGTAGCGGGGGGTACAATGAGCAGTTCTTC. Its translation is CASSAAGSGGYNEQFF.

This clonotype has at least ten counts. J is TRBJ1-1 and V is TRBV7-9, with TRBD1 identical over 7 bases. CDR1 is SEHNR, CDR2 FQNEAQ, per germline (reference sequence). V shed 5 bases, J shed 1 base, and the junction held 10 bases outside the gene matches. This CDR3 has 16 amino acids. This chain's CDR3 is CASSVLQGSGNTEAFF. CDR3 coding DNA: TGTGCCAGCAGCGTTCTACAGGGGAGTGGGAACACTGAAGCTTTCTTT.

This clonotype was observed a few times. Its ends do not fully match the called genes, so a read error is possible. CDR3 DNA: TGTGCCAGCAGCGAGGACAGGACGTCCTCCAATGAGCAGTTCTTC. Protein sequence: CASSEDRTSSNEQFF. The chain recombines TRBV7-8 with TRBJ2-1, with 7 nucleotides matching TRBD1. From germline, CDR1 is SGHVS and CDR2 FQNEAQ. This CDR3 region has 15 residues.

The rearrangement links TRBV6-2 or TRBV6-3 to TRBJ2-7; unclear D gene. Trimming took 1 base from V and 2 from J, leaving 15 bases between them. The length of the CDR3 is 16 residues. Germline lookup yields CDR1 MNHEY and CDR2 SVGEGT. CDR3 loop: CASSYFRSVPTYEQYF. The CDR3 DNA reads as TGTGCCAGCAGTTACTTTAGGAGTGTCCCCACCTACGAGCAGTACTTC.

This chain uses TRBV7-9 with TRBJ2-6; no clear D gene. Germline V gene lookup returns CDR1 SEHNR and CDR2 FQNEAQ (reference sequence). The V gene lost 4 bases and the J gene lost 1 base, with 8 bases spanning the gap. The CDR3 totals 15 residues. The CDR3 nucleotides read TGTGCCAGCAGCTCCTGGGCATCTGGGGCCAACGTCCTGACTTTC. Amino acid sequence: CASSSWASGANVLTF.

This clonotype occurred once. A much larger clone lies a single base off, so this may be a read error. The conserved closing phenylalanine or tryptophan is absent in this CDR3, likely reflecting a read error. The chain couples TRBV20-1 to TRBJ2-1; 8 bases line up with TRBD1. The CDR3 covers 12 residues. CDR1 DFQATT and CDR2 SNEGSKA come from the germline V gene (reference sequence). Trimming at V came to 7 bases and at J to 6 bases, leaving 5 bases not matched to a gene. The CDR3 spells CSVQGARNEQFL. The CDR3 DNA reads TGCAGTGTCCAGGGGGCGCGCAATGAGCAGTTCTTA.

The chain uses TRBV19 and TRBJ2-5, with D tentatively TRBD2 (5 bases). The CDR3 sequence is 15 residues long. Per the germline V gene, CDR1 is LNHDA and CDR2 is SQIVND (reference sequence). Trimming removed 4 bases from V and 5 bases from J, with 17 bases in between. The CDR3 loop is CASSKTSAVTETQYF. In nucleotides, the CDR3 is TGTGCCAGTAGTAAAACGTCAGCGGTCACGGAGACCCAGTACTTC.

Many counts were recorded for this clonotype. The gene calls are TRBV18 and TRBJ2-7, with 9 bases matching TRBD1. The CDR3 has 14 residues. The V gene end was trimmed by 3 bases and the J gene end by 3 bases; junction bases not matched to a gene: 3. CDR1 and CDR2 from the germline V gene are KGHSH and LQKENI. The CDR3 DNA is TGTGCCAGCTCACCTAAGGGACAGGGCTACGAGCAGTACTTC. This translates into CASSPKGQGYEQYF.

This clonotype turned up a few times. The genes are TRBV20-1 and TRBJ2-1, with 12 bases aligning to TRBD2. The V gene end was trimmed by 3 bases and the J gene end by 10 bases; junction bases not matched to a gene: 7. Per the germline V gene, CDR1 is DFQATT and CDR2 is SNEGSKA (reference sequence). This CDR3 is built from 14 residues. CDR3 loop: CSARRLAGDREQFF. The CDR3 bases are TGCAGTGCTAGGAGACTAGCGGGAGATCGGGAGCAGTTCTTC.

This clonotype has a count of ten or more. V is TRBV20-1 and J is TRBJ1-1; D not certain. V was shortened by 2 bases and J by 1 base, with 5 bases between the two germline ends. The CDR3 totals 12 residues. Germline V gene data show CDR1 as DFQATT and CDR2 as SNEGSKA (reference sequence). The CDR3 bases are TGCAGTGCTAGAAGGCCGAACACTGAAGCTTTCTTT. It translates to CSARRPNTEAFF.

This clonotype appeared a few times. This sequence joins TRBV6-1 and TRBJ2-3; 7 nucleotides line up with TRBD1. Trimming removed 4 bases from V and 13 bases from J; junction bases left unmatched: 5. The germline V gene encodes CDR1 MNHNS and CDR2 SASEGT. CDR3 size: 11 residues. CDR3 loop: CASSGQGVEYF. Written as DNA, the CDR3 is TGTGCCAGCAGTGGGCAGGGGGTGGAGTATTTT.

Only a few counts were recorded for this clonotype. V is TRBV6-1 and J is TRBJ1-1; D not certain. There are 14 residues in the CDR3. V was pared by 2 bases and J by 2 bases, with 9 bases between. Germline V gene sequence: CDR1 MNHNS, CDR2 SASEGT. DNA of the CDR3: TGTGCCAGCAGTGAAAAAGCAACTAACACTGAAGCTTTCTTT. Translated: CASSEKATNTEAFF.

This clonotype was counted ten times or more. Here the CDR3 reads CSVHGGVTDTQYF. In DNA, the CDR3 is TGCAGCGTCCACGGGGGGGTCACAGATACGCAGTATTTT. The rearrangement links TRBV29-1 to TRBJ2-3; TRBD2 aligns across 8 bases. V gave up 6 bases and J gave up 2 bases; unmatched junction bases: 4. CDR1 is SQVTM, CDR2 ANQGSEA, per germline. The CDR3 has 13 amino acids.

This clonotype was detected many times. V and J are TRBV2 and TRBJ2-1; unclear D gene. Looked up from germline, CDR1 is SNHLY and CDR2 is FYNNEI. V lost 8 bases and J lost 7, with 18 bases in between. This CDR3 is built from 14 residues. As DNA, the CDR3 is TGTGCCAGCGCCGCGGTCCCCAACCTGAATGAGCAGTTCTTC. It yields the protein CASAAVPNLNEQFF.